This TCR beta chain was recorded in a study of Ad26.COV2.S vaccination and SARS-CoV-2 variants. Study-wide findings and caveats: Spike-specific CD8+ and CD4+ T cell responses reportedly showed substantial breadth after vaccination.

In regard to this clone: Its antigen is still unknown.

The CDR3 has 13 amino acids. CDR1 is MDHEN, CDR2 SYDVKM, per germline. Trimming took 7 bases from V and 1 from J, leaving 10 bases between them. Clones were sequenced by immunoSEQ multiplex PCR, and TCRdb holds only the in-frame ones, with some missing. The sample shows about 240,000 clones, 70% to 90% of them seen only once. Treatment indicated: around 19 received Ad26.COV2.S at low or high dose, single or two shots; 5 received placebo; per-sample allocation not given. Sample collection was performed on day 63 after the first vaccine or placebo injection. The chain combines TRBV28 with TRBJ2-5; no clear D gene. This TCR derives from a person between 18 and 65 years old who received the Ad26.COV2.S COVID-19 vaccine or a placebo. This specimen was peripheral blood, taken in a trial of Ad26.COV2.S vaccine versus placebo. The CDR3 sequence is CASTQPPQETQYF. CDR3 nucleotide sequence: TGTGCCAGCACCCAACCACCCCAAGAGACCCAGTACTTC.